This T cell receptor beta chain came from a study of Ad26.COV2.S vaccination and SARS-CoV-2 variants. Study-wide context: Donor got 5x10^10 or 1x10^11 viral particles of Ad26.COV2.S. Findings and caveats of the study: Non-spike TCR breadth showed similarity between vaccine and placebo recipients.

Generated by immunoSEQ multiplex PCR, the TCRdb table keeps only in-frame clones and is missing some. Seen here are about 480,000 clones, 70% to 90% observed once, and the top ten hold 9.5% to 15%. This CDR3 is 15 amino acids long. V lost 5 bases, J lost 3 bases, and 8 bases stayed unmatched. In germline, CDR1 is MNHEY, CDR2 SVGEGT. The sample's treatment: 15 to 20 received Ad26.COV2.S at low or high dose, single or two shots; roughly 5 received placebo; per-sample allocation not given. Day 63 after the first vaccine or placebo injection was the time point for sampling. A note on this clone: The antigen is unknown.

Material: peripheral blood, obtained in a trial of Ad26.COV2.S vaccine versus placebo. The chain has TRBV6-2 or TRBV6-3 and TRBJ1-1, with 8 bases aligning to TRBD1. The TCR comes from a person aged 18-60 years who received the Ad26.COV2.S COVID-19 vaccine or a placebo. The CDR3 sequence is CASSQGAGIYTEAFF. The CDR3 DNA reads TGTGCCAGCAGTCAGGGGGCAGGAATCTACACTGAAGCTTTCTTT.